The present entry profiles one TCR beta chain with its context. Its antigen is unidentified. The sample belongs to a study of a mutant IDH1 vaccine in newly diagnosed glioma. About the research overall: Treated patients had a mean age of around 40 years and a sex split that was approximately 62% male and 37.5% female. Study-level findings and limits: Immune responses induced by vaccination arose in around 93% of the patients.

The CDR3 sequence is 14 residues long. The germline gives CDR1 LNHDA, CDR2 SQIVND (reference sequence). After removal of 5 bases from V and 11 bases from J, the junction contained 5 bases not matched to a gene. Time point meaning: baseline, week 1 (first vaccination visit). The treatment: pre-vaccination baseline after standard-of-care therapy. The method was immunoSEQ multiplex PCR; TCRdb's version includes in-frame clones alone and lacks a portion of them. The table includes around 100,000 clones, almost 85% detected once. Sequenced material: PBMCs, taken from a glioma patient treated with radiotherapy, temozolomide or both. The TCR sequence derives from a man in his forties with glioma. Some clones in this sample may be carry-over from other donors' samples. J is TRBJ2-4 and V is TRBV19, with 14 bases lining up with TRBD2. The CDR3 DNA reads TGTGCCAGTAGTGAAGGACTAGCGGGGGGCCTTCAGTACTTC. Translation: CASSEGLAGGLQYF.